This T cell receptor beta chain originates from a study of shared clonotypes between healthy human individuals. Study-level results: Relative to clonotypes present in all four donors, those not shared had lower generation probabilities.

Notes on this clone: The target antigen is unknown.

Clones were read by immunoSEQ multiplex PCR, and TCRdb kept only the in-frame ones, dropping some. This table holds millions of clones, roughly 92% found once. Trimming took 1 base from V and 6 from J, leaving 25 bases between them. CDR3 size: 19 residues. Germline loops: CDR1 MNHNS, CDR2 SASEGT. The chain uses TRBV6-1 and TRBJ1-5, with D possibly TRBD1 on 5 matching bases. The sample taken for sequencing was naive CD4+ T cells sorted from blood. The subset is: CD45RA+ positively selected. The clonotype was recovered from a man aged 18 to 29 in good health. CDR3 protein: CASSEGGARGWVVSQPQHF. The CDR3 nucleotides are TGTGCCAGCAGTGAAGGGGGAGCAAGGGGATGGGTAGTAAGTCAGCCCCAGCATTTT.